A selection of T cell receptor beta chains follows, all from one sample in a study of blood T cell repertoires in COVID-19. Produced via immunoSEQ multiplex PCR; TCRdb's table is partial and in-frame only. In the table there are fewer than 200,000 clones, approximately 81% of which are singletons. Sample: PBMCs or T cells enriched from blood (not recorded which). The receptors shown here come from a woman aged 40 to 50 with acute COVID-19. Each CDR3 is given with its conserved first and last residue. Each record gives: J gene, V gene, D gene, clone size, CDR3 DNA, CDR3 protein. The D gene is left open where the match is weak. Not all rows give a size; the values are once, few, many and, for expanded clones, a class.

j_gene: TRBJ2-1
v_gene: TRBV27
d_gene: .
abundance: .
CDR3nt: TGTGCCAGCAAATCGTACAATGAGCAGTTCTTC
CDR3aa: CASKSYNEQFF

j_gene: TRBJ2-1
v_gene: TRBV19
d_gene: TRBD1
abundance: .
CDR3nt: TGTGCCAGTAGTATGGGGGACAGGCGCAATGAGCAGTTCTTC
CDR3aa: CASSMGDRRNEQFF

j_gene: TRBJ1-1
v_gene: TRBV2
d_gene: .
abundance: .
CDR3nt: TGTGCCAGCACCATGAACACTGAAGCTTTCTTT
CDR3aa: CASTMNTEAFF

j_gene: TRBJ2-2
v_gene: TRBV18
d_gene: .
abundance: once
CDR3nt: TGTGCCAGCTCACCACGGCGTCAGGGGAACACCGGGGAGCTGTTTTTT
CDR3aa: CASSPRRQGNTGELFF

j_gene: TRBJ2-3
v_gene: TRBV12-5
d_gene: .
abundance: .
CDR3nt: TGTGCTAGTGGTTTGGGCTCGGGAAAAAATACGCAGTATTTT
CDR3aa: CASGLGSGKNTQYF

j_gene: TRBJ1-2
v_gene: TRBV30
d_gene: .
abundance: few
CDR3nt: TGTGCCTGGGCGGAGGGAAACTATGGCTACACCTTC
CDR3aa: CAWAEGNYGYTF

j_gene: TRBJ1-1
v_gene: TRBV11-3
d_gene: .
abundance: once
CDR3nt: TGTGCCAGCAGCTTAGGGGGGGATGTCACTGAAGCTTTCTTT
CDR3aa: CASSLGGDVTEAFF

j_gene: TRBJ2-1
v_gene: TRBV11-3
d_gene: .
abundance: .
CDR3nt: TGTGCCAGCAGCTTAGATTCGCGGAACTCCTACAATGAGCAGTTCTTC
CDR3aa: CASSLDSRNSYNEQFF

j_gene: TRBJ2-1
v_gene: TRBV7-8
d_gene: TRBD1
abundance: .
CDR3nt: TGTGCCAGCAGCTCATCGGACAGGGCCCACCCCCAGTTCTTC
CDR3aa: CASSSSDRAHPQFF

j_gene: TRBJ2-3
v_gene: TRBV5-1
d_gene: .
abundance: .
CDR3nt: TGCGCCAGCAGCTTGGTCGACAGGGAGGCAGATACGCAGTATTTT
CDR3aa: CASSLVDREADTQYF

j_gene: TRBJ2-5
v_gene: TRBV12-3/TRBV12-4
d_gene: .
abundance: .
CDR3nt: TGTGCCAGCAGTTGGTATGCGGAGACCCAGTACTTC
CDR3aa: CASSWYAETQYF

j_gene: TRBJ1-1
v_gene: TRBV19
d_gene: .
abundance: once
CDR3nt: TGTGCCAGTAGTACTGGGAGCACTGAAGCTTTCTTT
CDR3aa: CASSTGSTEAFF

j_gene: TRBJ2-3
v_gene: TRBV29-1
d_gene: .
abundance: .
CDR3nt: TGCAGCGTTGAAAGGTTCGGGTCTGGCGGCACAGATACGCAGTATTTT
CDR3aa: CSVERFGSGGTDTQYF

j_gene: TRBJ1-4
v_gene: TRBV10-3
d_gene: .
abundance: .
CDR3nt: TGTGCCATCAGTCAGGGGCAATCGGGTGAAAAACTGTTTTTT
CDR3aa: CAISQGQSGEKLFF

j_gene: TRBJ2-1
v_gene: TRBV4-2
d_gene: .
abundance: .
CDR3nt: TGTGCCAGCAGCCAAGACCCGGCGGGGAGCTCCTACAATGAGCAGTTCTTC
CDR3aa: CASSQDPAGSSYNEQFF

j_gene: TRBJ2-3
v_gene: TRBV6-5
d_gene: TRBD2
abundance: once
CDR3nt: TGTGCCAGCACCCGCGCTAGCGGGAACACAGATACGCAGTATTTT
CDR3aa: CASTRASGNTDTQYF

j_gene: TRBJ1-4
v_gene: TRBV9
d_gene: .
abundance: .
CDR3nt: TGTGCCAGCAGCCCCCGGACCTCCCCGGGGGCTAATGAAAAACTGTTTTTT
CDR3aa: CASSPRTSPGANEKLFF

j_gene: TRBJ2-5
v_gene: TRBV6-2/TRBV6-3
d_gene: .
abundance: many
CDR3nt: TGTGCCAGCAGTTACTCGGGACTCCAAGAGACCCAGTACTTC
CDR3aa: CASSYSGLQETQYF

j_gene: TRBJ2-3
v_gene: TRBV24-1
d_gene: TRBD2
abundance: .
CDR3nt: TGTGCCACCGCCACTAGCGGGAGTAGCACAGATACGCAGTATTTT
CDR3aa: CATATSGSSTDTQYF

j_gene: TRBJ2-5
v_gene: TRBV4-2
d_gene: TRBD2
abundance: .
CDR3nt: TGTGCCAGCAGCCGAGAGGATCCGGGACTAGGGGTTCAAGAGACCCAGTACTTC
CDR3aa: CASSREDPGLGVQETQYF

j_gene: TRBJ2-3
v_gene: TRBV4-2
d_gene: .
abundance: .
CDR3nt: TGTGCCAGCAGCCAAGATCCGGGATTAGGCACAGATACGCAGTATTTT
CDR3aa: CASSQDPGLGTDTQYF

j_gene: TRBJ2-7
v_gene: TRBV20-1
d_gene: .
abundance: .
CDR3nt: TGCAGTGCTAGTGGACAGACCGACTACGAGCAGTACTTC
CDR3aa: CSASGQTDYEQYF

j_gene: TRBJ2-7
v_gene: TRBV2
d_gene: TRBD2
abundance: .
CDR3nt: TGTGCCAGCAGTGATAAGAGCGGGAGCTCCTACGAGCAGTACTTC
CDR3aa: CASSDKSGSSYEQYF

j_gene: TRBJ2-7
v_gene: TRBV9
d_gene: .
abundance: many
CDR3nt: TGTGCCAGCAGCGTAGCGGCAGGGCTCTCCTACGAGCAGTACTTC
CDR3aa: CASSVAAGLSYEQYF

j_gene: TRBJ2-3
v_gene: TRBV5-1
d_gene: TRBD1
abundance: .
CDR3nt: TGCGCCAGCTCTCTTAACAGGGGGCGGACTGATACGCAGTATTTT
CDR3aa: CASSLNRGRTDTQYF

j_gene: TRBJ1-3
v_gene: TRBV5-1
d_gene: .
abundance: .
CDR3nt: TGCGCCAGCAGCTTGGAGGCAGGTTCGCGAAACACCATATATTTT
CDR3aa: CASSLEAGSRNTIYF

j_gene: TRBJ1-1
v_gene: TRBV12-3/TRBV12-4
d_gene: .
abundance: .
CDR3nt: TGTGCCAGCAGCCTGGGCCTCCCACGAGCTTTCTTT
CDR3aa: CASSLGLPRAFF

j_gene: TRBJ2-3
v_gene: TRBV5-8
d_gene: TRBD1
abundance: .
CDR3nt: TGTGCCAGCAGTTTACTACGGACAGGGCTATCTAGCACAGATACGCAGTATTTT
CDR3aa: CASSLLRTGLSSTDTQYF

j_gene: TRBJ2-2
v_gene: TRBV29-1
d_gene: .
abundance: .
CDR3nt: TGCAGCGCTCAGCGTACCGGGGAGCTGTTTTTT
CDR3aa: CSAQRTGELFF

j_gene: TRBJ1-2
v_gene: TRBV5-4
d_gene: TRBD1
abundance: .
CDR3nt: TGTGCCAGCAGCGTGGGCGGGACAGGGGGCGACTATGGCTACACCTTC
CDR3aa: CASSVGGTGGDYGYTF

j_gene: TRBJ2-1
v_gene: TRBV19
d_gene: TRBD2
abundance: .
CDR3nt: TGTGCCAGTAGTTCTGACCCGACTAGCGGGAAGTCACACAATGAGCAGTTCTTC
CDR3aa: CASSSDPTSGKSHNEQFF

j_gene: TRBJ1-4
v_gene: TRBV9
d_gene: .
abundance: .
CDR3nt: TGTGCCAGCAGCGTAGGGGTGGGAGGAAATGAAAAACTGTTTTTT
CDR3aa: CASSVGVGGNEKLFF

j_gene: TRBJ1-3
v_gene: TRBV6-5
d_gene: TRBD1
abundance: .
CDR3nt: TGTGCCAGCAGGAGACAGGGATCCGGAAACACCATATATTTT
CDR3aa: CASRRQGSGNTIYF

j_gene: TRBJ1-5
v_gene: TRBV2
d_gene: TRBD1
abundance: .
CDR3nt: TGTGCCAGCAGTGAACAGCGACAGGGGAAGGGGCAGCCCCAGCATTTT
CDR3aa: CASSEQRQGKGQPQHF

j_gene: TRBJ2-2
v_gene: TRBV27
d_gene: TRBD2
abundance: .
CDR3nt: TGTGCCAGCAGTTTTCTGCTAGCGGGAGGTATCGGGGAGCTGTTTTTT
CDR3aa: CASSFLLAGGIGELFF

j_gene: TRBJ2-2
v_gene: TRBV5-3
d_gene: .
abundance: once
CDR3nt: TGTGCCAGAATGAGGAGAAGCGGATGCGGGGAGCTGTTTTTT
CDR3aa: CARMRRSGCGELFF

j_gene: TRBJ1-1
v_gene: TRBV7-7
d_gene: .
abundance: .
CDR3nt: TGTGCTAGCAGCCGTGACAGGAACACTGAAGCTTTCTTT
CDR3aa: CASSRDRNTEAFF

j_gene: TRBJ2-5
v_gene: TRBV2
d_gene: TRBD2
abundance: .
CDR3nt: TGTGCCAGCAGCCTAGCGGGAGTGGGGTTCCAAGAGACCCAGTACTTC
CDR3aa: CASSLAGVGFQETQYF

j_gene: TRBJ1-1
v_gene: TRBV28
d_gene: TRBD1
abundance: .
CDR3nt: TGTGCCAGCAGTCCTCACAGGGGCCCGGCCACTGAAGCTTTCTTT
CDR3aa: CASSPHRGPATEAFF

j_gene: TRBJ1-1
v_gene: TRBV18
d_gene: .
abundance: .
CDR3nt: TGTGCCAGCTCAGCGGGGGGATTAATGAACACTGAAGCTTTCTTT
CDR3aa: CASSAGGLMNTEAFF

j_gene: TRBJ1-6
v_gene: TRBV27
d_gene: TRBD1
abundance: .
CDR3nt: TGTGCCAGCAGGGGACAGGGGTATAATTCACCCCTCCACTTT
CDR3aa: CASRGQGYNSPLHF

j_gene: TRBJ2-2
v_gene: TRBV5-1
d_gene: .
abundance: .
CDR3nt: TGCGCCAGCAGCCCCCCGGACTCCACCGGGGAGCTGTTTTTT
CDR3aa: CASSPPDSTGELFF

j_gene: TRBJ2-7
v_gene: TRBV29-1
d_gene: TRBD1
abundance: .
CDR3nt: TGCAGCGTCCTACAGGGGGCGGGGAGCGAGCAGTACTTC
CDR3aa: CSVLQGAGSEQYF

j_gene: TRBJ2-1
v_gene: TRBV19
d_gene: TRBD1
abundance: .
CDR3nt: TGTGCCAGCGGGGACAGTTCCTACAATGAGCAGTTCTTC
CDR3aa: CASGDSSYNEQFF

j_gene: TRBJ1-1
v_gene: TRBV18
d_gene: .
abundance: few
CDR3nt: TGTGCCAGCTCACCCCCAGGGGCCAACACTGAAGCTTTCTTT
CDR3aa: CASSPPGANTEAFF

j_gene: TRBJ1-1
v_gene: TRBV5-1
d_gene: .
abundance: .
CDR3nt: TGCGCCAGCAGCTTGGAGGGGGAAGCTGAAGCTTTCTTT
CDR3aa: CASSLEGEAEAFF

j_gene: TRBJ2-3
v_gene: TRBV5-1
d_gene: TRBD2
abundance: .
CDR3nt: TGCGCCAGCAGCCTGAAGCCTAGCGGGAGGGATACGCAGTATTTT
CDR3aa: CASSLKPSGRDTQYF

j_gene: TRBJ2-7
v_gene: TRBV18
d_gene: .
abundance: .
CDR3nt: TGTGCCAGCTCACCTGGTAGCGCCTACGAGCAGTACTTC
CDR3aa: CASSPGSAYEQYF

j_gene: TRBJ1-1
v_gene: TRBV7-9
d_gene: .
abundance: .
CDR3nt: TGTGCCAGCAGCTTAACGGGGATAGGAGACACTGAAGCTTTCTTT
CDR3aa: CASSLTGIGDTEAFF

j_gene: TRBJ2-2
v_gene: TRBV19
d_gene: .
abundance: .
CDR3nt: TGTGCCAGTAGCTCGGGACTGGGGAGTAACACCGGGGAGCTGTTTTTT
CDR3aa: CASSSGLGSNTGELFF

j_gene: TRBJ1-1
v_gene: TRBV27
d_gene: .
abundance: .
CDR3nt: TGTGCCAGCAGTTTAAGTAACGGGAACACTGAAGCTTTCTTT
CDR3aa: CASSLSNGNTEAFF

j_gene: TRBJ2-3
v_gene: TRBV20-1
d_gene: TRBD2
abundance: .
CDR3nt: TGCAGTGCTAGTCCCGCTAGCGGGAGCTGGACAGATACGCAGTATTTT
CDR3aa: CSASPASGSWTDTQYF

j_gene: TRBJ1-3
v_gene: TRBV2
d_gene: TRBD1
abundance: .
CDR3nt: TGTGCCGCGGGACAGGGGACCTCTGGAAACACCATATATTTT
CDR3aa: CAAGQGTSGNTIYF

j_gene: TRBJ2-3
v_gene: TRBV5-6
d_gene: TRBD2
abundance: .
CDR3nt: TGTGCCAGCAGCTTTAAACTAGCGGTTAACACAGATACGCAGTATTTT
CDR3aa: CASSFKLAVNTDTQYF

j_gene: TRBJ1-4
v_gene: TRBV13
d_gene: TRBD1
abundance: .
CDR3nt: TGTGCCAGCAGCAAGCGGACAGGGGGGGAGGAAAAACTGTTTTTT
CDR3aa: CASSKRTGGEEKLFF